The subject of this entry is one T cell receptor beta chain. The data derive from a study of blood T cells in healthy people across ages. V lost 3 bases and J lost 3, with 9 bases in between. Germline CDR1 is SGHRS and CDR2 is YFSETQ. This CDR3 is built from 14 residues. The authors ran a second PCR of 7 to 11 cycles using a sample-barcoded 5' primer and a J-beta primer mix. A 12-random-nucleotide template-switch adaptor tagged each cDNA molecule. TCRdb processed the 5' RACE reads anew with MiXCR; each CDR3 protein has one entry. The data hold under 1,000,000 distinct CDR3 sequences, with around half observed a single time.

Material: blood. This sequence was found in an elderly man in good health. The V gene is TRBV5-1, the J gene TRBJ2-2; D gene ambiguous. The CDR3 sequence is CASSSDGHTGELFF. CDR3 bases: TGCGCCAGCAGCTCGGACGGCCACACCGGGGAGCTGTTTTTT.